What follows are 15 T cell receptor beta chains derived from one specimen sequenced in a study of cytomegalovirus exposure and HLA in healthy donors. The data were produced by immunoSEQ multiplex PCR, yet TCRdb's version contains in-frame clones alone and is incomplete. The sample consists of some 150,000 clones, roughly 89% of them appearing once. Specimen: PBMCs. These receptor sequences come from a young woman in good health and CMV-seropositive.

J is TRBJ2-4 and V is TRBV7-3, with 8 positions matching TRBD2. This CDR3 comprises 15 residues. Germline V gives CDR1 SGHTA, CDR2 FQGTGA. V lost 1 base and J lost 8; bases outside the gene matches: 7. The CDR3 spells CASSLMVAGGDIQYF. CDR3 bases: TGTGCCAGCAGCTTAATGGTCGCCGGGGGGGACATTCAGTACTTC.

The gene calls are TRBV28 and TRBJ1-5; 9 bases map to TRBD1. This CDR3 is 17 amino acids long. Germline V CDR1 and CDR2: MDHEN, SYDVKM. The junction had 9 bases not matched to a gene; V was cut back by 5 bases and J by 1 base. CDR3 coding DNA: TGTGCCAGCAGTACGGGACCCGGGACAGGGAGCAATCAGCCCCAGCATTTT. Translated: CASSTGPGTGSNQPQHF.

The rearrangement links TRBV19 to TRBJ2-1; D remains unclear. Per the germline V gene, CDR1 is LNHDA and CDR2 is SQIVND (reference sequence). Trimming stripped 11 bases from V and 6 bases from J, with 14 bases between. This CDR3 region has 12 residues. This chain's CDR3 is CAVNSFRNEQFF. The CDR3 bases are TGTGCCGTCAACTCCTTTCGCAATGAGCAGTTCTTC. Filled out from reference TRBV19 and TRBJ2-1, the complete variable domain reads DGGITQSPKYLFRKEGQNVTLSCEQNLNHDAMYWYRQDPGQGLRLIYYSQIVNDFQKGDIAEGYSVSREKKESFPLTVTSAQKNPTAFYLCAVNSFRNEQFFGPGTRLTVL.

The chain uses TRBV5-6 and TRBJ2-7; 9 bases agree with TRBD1. The CDR3 sequence is 15 residues long. V dropped 1 base and J dropped 4; count of bases not matched to a gene: 6. Germline loops: CDR1 SGHDT, CDR2 YYEEEE. CDR3 loop: CASSLTGQGIYEQYF. As DNA, the CDR3 is TGTGCCAGCAGCTTGACAGGACAGGGGATTTACGAGCAGTACTTC.

This chain uses TRBV7-2 with TRBJ2-3; TRBD2 matches at 8 bases. The CDR3 runs 14 residues. The V segment lost 7 bases and the J segment 6 bases; nucleotides outside the gene matches: 9. Germline lookup yields CDR1 SGHTA and CDR2 FQGNSA. As DNA, the CDR3 is TGTGCCAGCAAACTAGCGGAGATAACTGATACGCAGTATTTT. The encoded protein is CASKLAEITDTQYF.

This rearrangement joins TRBV6-1 to TRBJ2-6; 7 nucleotides align to TRBD1. The trim removed 2 bases at V and 2 bases at J, leaving 0 bases unmatched. Germline V gene data show CDR1 as MNHNS and CDR2 as SASEGT. The CDR3 consists of 15 residues. The DNA for the CDR3 is TGTGCCAGCAGTGAAAGGGGGCCTGGGGCCAACGTCCTGACTTTC. It encodes CASSERGPGANVLTF.

Concerning this clone itself: Other DNA sequences in the same sample also yield this CDR3. J is TRBJ1-2 and V is TRBV6-5, with D tentatively TRBD1 (5 bases). This CDR3 has 14 residues. V was shortened by 0 bases and J by 1 base, with 6 bases between the two germline ends. The germline gives CDR1 MNHEY, CDR2 SVGAGI. CDR3 in amino acids: CASSYSGGNYGYTF. The CDR3 bases are TGTGCCAGCAGTTACTCGGGGGGTAACTATGGCTACACCTTC.

The V call is TRBV27, the J call TRBJ1-1, with D perhaps matching TRBD1 (6 bases). V was pared by 2 bases and J by 5 bases, with 6 bases between. This CDR3 is built from 12 residues. Germline assignment: CDR1 MNHEY and CDR2 SMNVEV (reference sequence). In DNA form, the CDR3 reads TGTGCCAGCAGTTTACAGGGGACTGAAGCTTTCTTT. Translated: CASSLQGTEAFF.

On this clone itself: One end of the junction is discordant with germline, which a read error may explain. V usage is TRBV11-2 and J usage is TRBJ2-1; D may be TRBD1 (6 bases). Germline V gene sequence: CDR1 SGHAT, CDR2 FQNNGV. CDR3 size: 11 residues. CDR3 region: CASSLGTASVF. DNA of the CDR3: TGTGCCAGCAGCTTAGGGACAGCGAGCGTCTTC.

The chain couples TRBV2 to TRBJ2-7; 7 positions agree with TRBD1. The CDR3 is 12 amino acids. The junction had 6 bases not matched to a gene; V was cut back by 10 bases and J by 3 bases. Per the germline V gene, CDR1 is SNHLY and CDR2 is FYNNEI. CDR3 amino acids: CATRDSLYEQYF. The CDR3 DNA follows: TGTGCCACCAGGGACAGTCTCTACGAGCAGTACTTC.

CDR3 region: CASGQTGQQNYGYTF. In nucleotides, the CDR3 is TGTGCTAGTGGTCAAACGGGACAGCAGAACTATGGCTACACCTTC. The rearrangement links TRBV12-5 to TRBJ1-2, with 7 bases aligning to TRBD1. CDR1 is LGHNT and CDR2 is FRNRAP in the germline V gene. This CDR3 is 15 amino acids long. V gave up 5 bases and J gave up 2 bases; unmatched junction bases: 8.

This clone was observed once. V usage is TRBV18 and J usage is TRBJ2-7, with 8 bases lining up with TRBD2. CDR3 length: 16 amino acids. CDR1 and CDR2 (germline): KGHSH, LQKENI. The V gene end was trimmed by 6 bases and the J gene end by 7 bases; junction bases not matched to a gene: 17. CDR3 protein: CASSPAAVAGWEEQYF. The CDR3 DNA reads as TGTGCCAGCTCTCCTGCCGCAGTAGCGGGATGGGAAGAGCAGTACTTC.

The rearrangement links TRBV11-2 to TRBJ2-1; no definite D call. The CDR3 runs 13 residues. In germline, CDR1 is SGHAT, CDR2 FQNNGV. V dropped 5 bases and J dropped 5 bases, with 10 bases sitting between them. The CDR3 region is CASSRGRHNEQFF. The CDR3 DNA reads TGTGCCAGCAGCCGTGGGCGTCACAATGAGCAGTTCTTC. Variable domain in full (rest from reference TRBV11-2 and TRBJ2-1): EAGVAQSPRYKIIEKRQSVAFWCNPISGHATLYWYQQILGQGPKLLIQFQNNGVVDDSQLPKDRFSAERLKGVDSTLKIQPAKLEDSAVYLCASSRGRHNEQFFGPGTRLTVL.

The chain has TRBV6-6 and TRBJ2-5; D is perhaps TRBD2 (6 bases). Germline lookup yields CDR1 MNHNY and CDR2 SVGAGI (reference sequence). The CDR3 sequence is 15 residues long. V was cut by 9 bases and J by 5 bases, with 22 bases left in between. The CDR3: CASNTVGRAGETQYF. The CDR3 coding sequence is TGTGCCAGTAATACAGTTGGCAGGGCGGGGGAGACCCAGTACTTC.

The genes are TRBV6-5 and TRBJ2-1, with D hard to call. The germline V gene has CDR1 MNHEY and CDR2 SVGAGI. V dropped 5 bases and J dropped 8 bases, with 10 bases sitting between them. CDR3 length: 12 amino acids. CDR3 in amino acids: CASSRGIDEQFF. CDR3 bases: TGTGCCAGCAGTCGCGGCATCGATGAGCAGTTCTTC.